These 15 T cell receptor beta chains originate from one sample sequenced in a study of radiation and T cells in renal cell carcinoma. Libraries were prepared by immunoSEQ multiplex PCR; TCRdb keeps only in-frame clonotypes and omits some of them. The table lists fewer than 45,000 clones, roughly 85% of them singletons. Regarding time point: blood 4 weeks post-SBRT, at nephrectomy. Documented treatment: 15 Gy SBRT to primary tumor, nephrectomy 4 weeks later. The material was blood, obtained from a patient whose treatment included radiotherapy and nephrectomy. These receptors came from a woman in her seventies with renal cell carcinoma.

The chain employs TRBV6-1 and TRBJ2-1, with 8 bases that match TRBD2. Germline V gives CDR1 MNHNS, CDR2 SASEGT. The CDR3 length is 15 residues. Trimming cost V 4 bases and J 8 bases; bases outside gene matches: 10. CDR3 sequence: CASSGPPGGGDEQFF. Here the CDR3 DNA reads TGTGCCAGCAGTGGCCCTCCGGGGGGGGGTGATGAGCAGTTCTTC.

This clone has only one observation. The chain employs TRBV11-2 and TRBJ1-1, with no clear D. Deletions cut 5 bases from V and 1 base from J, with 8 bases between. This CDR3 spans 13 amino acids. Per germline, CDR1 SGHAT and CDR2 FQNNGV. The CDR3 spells CASSPPPNTEAFF. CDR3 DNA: TGTGCCAGCAGCCCCCCCCCGAACACTGAAGCTTTCTTT.

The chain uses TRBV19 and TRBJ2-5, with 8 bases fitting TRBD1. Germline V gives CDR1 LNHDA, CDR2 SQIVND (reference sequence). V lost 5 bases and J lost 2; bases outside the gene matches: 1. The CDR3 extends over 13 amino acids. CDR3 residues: CASSGQGQETQYF. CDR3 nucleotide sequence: TGTGCCAGTAGTGGACAGGGACAAGAGACCCAGTACTTC. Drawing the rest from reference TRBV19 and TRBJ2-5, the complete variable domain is DGGITQSPKYLFRKEGQNVTLSCEQNLNHDAMYWYRQDPGQGLRLIYYSQIVNDFQKGDIAEGYSVSREKKESFPLTVTSAQKNPTAFYLCASSGQGQETQYFGPGTRLLVL.

This CDR3 reads CAIEPNYEQYF. The CDR3 DNA reads as TGTGCCATAGAACCAAACTACGAGCAGTACTTC. The chain is built from TRBV10-3 and TRBJ2-7; no clear D. In germline, CDR1 is ENHRY, CDR2 SYGVKD. The CDR3 runs 11 residues. Trimming took off 9 bases at V and 3 bases at J, with 9 bases between the two ends.

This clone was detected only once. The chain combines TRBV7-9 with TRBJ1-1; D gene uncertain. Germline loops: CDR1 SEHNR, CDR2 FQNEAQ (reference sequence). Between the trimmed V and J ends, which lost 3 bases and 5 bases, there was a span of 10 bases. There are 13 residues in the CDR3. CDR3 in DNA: TGTGCCAGCAGCTTCACGACCGCAACTGAAGCTTTCTTT. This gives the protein CASSFTTATEAFF.

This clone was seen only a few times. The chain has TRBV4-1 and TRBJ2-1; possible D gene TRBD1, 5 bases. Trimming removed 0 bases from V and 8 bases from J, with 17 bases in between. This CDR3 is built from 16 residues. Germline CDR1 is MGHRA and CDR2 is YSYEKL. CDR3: CASSQEGPPLDHEQFF. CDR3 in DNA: TGCGCCAGCAGCCAAGAGGGGCCCCCATTAGATCATGAGCAGTTCTTC.

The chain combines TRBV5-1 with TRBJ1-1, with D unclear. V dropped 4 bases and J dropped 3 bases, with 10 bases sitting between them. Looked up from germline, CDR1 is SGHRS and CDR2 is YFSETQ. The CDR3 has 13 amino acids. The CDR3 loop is CASSLTTDTEAFF. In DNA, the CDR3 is TGCGCCAGCAGCCTAACGACCGACACTGAAGCTTTCTTT.

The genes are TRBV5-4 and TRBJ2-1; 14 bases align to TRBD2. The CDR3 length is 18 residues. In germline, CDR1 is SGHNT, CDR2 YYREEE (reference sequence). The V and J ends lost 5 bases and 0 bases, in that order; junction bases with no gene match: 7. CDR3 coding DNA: TGTGCCAGCAGACCCGGGACTAGCGGGAGCTCCTCCTACAATGAGCAGTTCTTC. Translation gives CASRPGTSGSSSYNEQFF.

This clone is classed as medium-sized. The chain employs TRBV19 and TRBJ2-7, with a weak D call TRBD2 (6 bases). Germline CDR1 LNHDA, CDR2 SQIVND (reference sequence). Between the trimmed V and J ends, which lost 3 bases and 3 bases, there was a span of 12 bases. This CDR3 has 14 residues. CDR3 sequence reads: CASSIGGRHYEQYF. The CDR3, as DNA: TGTGCCAGTAGTATTGGAGGGCGCCACTACGAGCAGTACTTC.

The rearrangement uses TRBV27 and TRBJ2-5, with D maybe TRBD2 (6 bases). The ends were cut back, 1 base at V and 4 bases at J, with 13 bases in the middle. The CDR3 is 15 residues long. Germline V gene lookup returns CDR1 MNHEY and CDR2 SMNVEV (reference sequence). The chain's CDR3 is CASSLWSGAGETQYF. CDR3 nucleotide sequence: TGTGCCAGCAGTTTATGGTCGGGAGCGGGAGAGACCCAGTACTTC.

CDR3 sequence reads: CASSQNYEQYF. CDR3 coding DNA: TGTGCCAGCTCCCAGAACTACGAGCAGTACTTC. The V gene is TRBV18, the J gene TRBJ2-7; no reliable D call. CDR3 size: 11 residues. Germline CDR1 is KGHSH and CDR2 is LQKENI. V was shortened by 6 bases and J by 3 bases, with 6 bases between the two germline ends.

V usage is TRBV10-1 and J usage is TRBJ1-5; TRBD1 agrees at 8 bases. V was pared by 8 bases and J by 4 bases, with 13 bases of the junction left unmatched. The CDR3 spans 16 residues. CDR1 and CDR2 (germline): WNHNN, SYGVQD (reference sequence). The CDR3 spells CASPPGEGQANQPQHF. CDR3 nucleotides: TGCGCCAGCCCACCCGGAGAGGGACAGGCTAATCAGCCCCAGCATTTT.

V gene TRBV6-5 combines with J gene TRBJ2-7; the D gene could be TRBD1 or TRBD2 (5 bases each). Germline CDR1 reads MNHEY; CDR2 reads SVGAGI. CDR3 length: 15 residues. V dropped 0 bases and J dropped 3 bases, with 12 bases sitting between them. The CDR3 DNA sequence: TGTGCCAGCAGTTACTCTTCGGGGCTAGGCTACGAGCAGTACTTC. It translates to CASSYSSGLGYEQYF.

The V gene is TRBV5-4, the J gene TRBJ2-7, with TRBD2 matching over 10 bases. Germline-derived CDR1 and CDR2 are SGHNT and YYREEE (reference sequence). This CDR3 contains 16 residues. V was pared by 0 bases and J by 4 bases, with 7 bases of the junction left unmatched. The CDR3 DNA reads TGTGCCAGCAGCTTGGACAGCGGGAGGGCCGGGTACGAGCAGTACTTC. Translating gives CASSLDSGRAGYEQYF.

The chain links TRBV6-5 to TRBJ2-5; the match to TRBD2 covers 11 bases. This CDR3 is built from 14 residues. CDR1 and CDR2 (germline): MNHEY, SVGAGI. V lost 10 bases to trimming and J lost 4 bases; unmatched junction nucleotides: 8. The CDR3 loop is CATLSGGAGETQYF. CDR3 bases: TGTGCCACCCTTAGCGGGGGGGCCGGAGAGACCCAGTACTTC.